This T cell receptor (beta chain) was captured by sequencing in a study of T cell clonality in common variable immunodeficiency. The CDR3 is 15 residues long. The trim removed 6 bases at V and 0 bases at J, leaving 6 bases unmatched. Germline assignment: CDR1 SGHTA and CDR2 FQGNSA. Study conclusions and caveats: Patient heterogeneity in the CVID cohort limited correlations between repertoire features and clinical complications. Common variable immunodeficiency TCR beta sequences reportedly had fewer deletions and N-nucleotide insertions.

About this clone: Antigen unknown. The observed sequence ends 3 residues before the CDR3 terminus, with the missing tail filled in from the germline J gene.

Assay: immunoSEQ multiplex PCR; the TCRdb copy retains only in-frame clones and omits some. The listing contains 8,000 or so clones. Patients had low serum IgG, IgA and/or IgM and specific antibody deficiency. Aged about 9 to 70 years, CVID subjects averaged roughly 39 years old. The chain is built from TRBV7-2 and TRBJ2-3, with 7 bases matching TRBD2. The specimen was peripheral blood mononuclear cells. This clonotype originated in a human donor with common variable immunodeficiency. The CDR3 region is CASRPSGTSTDTQYF. CDR3 bases read: TGTGCCAGCAGACCCAGCGGGACTAGCACAGATACG.